Shown below are 10 T cell receptor beta chains from a single sample sequenced in a study of shared clonotypes between healthy human individuals. The repertoire was sequenced with immunoSEQ multiplex PCR; TCRdb's copy has only in-frame clones and lacks some. The sample contains about 870,000 clones, around 92% of which appear only once. Naive CD8 cells were CD45RO-negative, positively selected for CCR7, excluding terminally differentiated effector memory CD45RA+ cells. The sample comprised naive CD8+ T cells sorted from blood. These TCRs come from a man aged 25 to 40 in good health.

As regards this clone: One end of the junction varies from germline; a read error may be responsible. The chain joins TRBV25-1 to TRBJ2-1; TRBD2 agrees at 8 bases. The CDR3 is 13 amino acids. Germline V lookup: CDR1 MGHDK, CDR2 SYGVNS. CDR3 residues: CASSPGGANGQFF. CDR3 nucleotide sequence: TGTGCCAGCAGTCCCGGGGGGGCAAATGGGCAGTTCTTC.

This clone is a singleton in its sample. The chain couples TRBV27 to TRBJ2-7, with 7 nucleotides matching TRBD2. Trimming cost V 2 bases and J 3 bases; bases outside gene matches: 1. Germline values: CDR1 MNHEY, CDR2 SMNVEV (reference sequence). The CDR3 length is 13 residues. CDR3 sequence (DNA): TGTGCCAGCAGTTTACGGACTAGCTACGAGCAGTACTTC. This codes for CASSLRTSYEQYF.

The chain joins TRBV9 to TRBJ2-7; D tentatively reads TRBD1 or TRBD2 (5 bases each). The V gene lost 0 bases and the J gene lost 3 bases, with 10 bases spanning the gap. The germline CDR1 and CDR2 sequences are SGDLS and YYNGEE. This CDR3 is built from 14 residues. The CDR3 coding sequence is TGTGCCAGCAGCGTAGGGGGGAGCCACTACGAGCAGTACTTC. It translates to CASSVGGSHYEQYF.

The rearrangement joins TRBV7-9 to TRBJ2-7; D may match TRBD1 or TRBD2 (6 bases each). The CDR3 length is 14 residues. The germline V and J ends were trimmed by 5 bases and 2 bases, with 13 bases remaining between them. Per the germline V gene, CDR1 is SEHNR and CDR2 is FQNEAQ (reference sequence). The CDR3 DNA follows: TGTGCCAGCAGCGGGGGGCTAGCAGCCTACGAGCAGTACTTC. Translated, it gives CASSGGLAAYEQYF. Full variable domain (remainder filled in from reference TRBV7-9 and TRBJ2-7): DTGVSQNPRHKITKRGQNVTFRCDPISEHNRLYWYRQTLGQGPEFLTYFQNEAQLEKSRLLSDRFSAERPKGSFSTLEIQRTEQGDSAMYLCASSGGLAAYEQYFGPGTRLTVT.

The V and J genes are TRBV14 and TRBJ1-4, with D unresolved. Germline V gene lookup returns CDR1 SGHDN and CDR2 FVKESK. This CDR3 is built from 16 residues. The ends were cut back, 4 bases at V and 5 bases at J, with 17 bases in the middle. The CDR3 nucleotides are TGTGCCAGCAGCCGCATTGGAGTGAGTCCCAATGAAAAACTGTTTTTT. Residues: CASSRIGVSPNEKLFF.

The rearrangement links TRBV7-9 to TRBJ2-2; TRBD2 agrees at 12 bases. V lost 5 bases to trimming and J lost 5 bases; unmatched junction nucleotides: 3. The CDR3 loop spans 15 amino acids. Germline-derived CDR1 and CDR2 are SEHNR and FQNEAQ (reference sequence). As DNA, the CDR3 is TGTGCCAGCAGCCCAGGACTAGCGGGAACCGGGGAGCTGTTTTTT. Amino acids: CASSPGLAGTGELFF.

J is TRBJ2-7 and V is TRBV2; D possibly corresponds to TRBD1 (7 bases). The CDR3 loop spans 17 amino acids. Germline lookup yields CDR1 SNHLY and CDR2 FYNNEI. Trimming left V 0 bases short and J 2 bases short, with 17 bases between. CDR3 sequence: CASSEAGNRGLTYEQYF. CDR3 bases: TGTGCCAGCAGTGAAGCGGGAAACAGGGGACTTACCTACGAGCAGTACTTC.

The V and J genes are TRBV7-8 and TRBJ2-1; D may be TRBD1 (5 bases). Germline lookup yields CDR1 SGHVS and CDR2 FQNEAQ. The length of the CDR3 is 15 residues. V was cut by 2 bases and J by 2 bases, with 10 bases left in between. CDR3 residues: CASSLPREAYNEQFF. The CDR3 nucleotides read TGTGCCAGCAGCTTACCCAGGGAAGCCTACAATGAGCAGTTCTTC.

The V call is TRBV28, the J call TRBJ2-2; 7 nucleotides line up with TRBD1. This CDR3 has 16 amino acids. The germline gives CDR1 MDHEN, CDR2 SYDVKM. V lost 5 bases to trimming and J lost 6 bases; unmatched junction nucleotides: 12. This CDR3 reads CASSLRQGWFAGELFF. In DNA, the CDR3 is TGTGCCAGCAGTCTAAGACAGGGTTGGTTCGCCGGGGAGCTGTTTTTT.

The chain uses TRBV7-7 and TRBJ2-1; a weak D match, TRBD2 (5 bases). Germline V gene data show CDR1 as SSHAT and CDR2 as FNYEAQ (reference sequence). V was trimmed by 1 base and J by 9 bases, leaving 22 bases between them. CDR3 length: 17 amino acids. The chain's CDR3 is CASSLGAVTTAVGEQFF. CDR3 nucleotides: TGTGCCAGCAGCTTAGGTGCTGTGACTACGGCGGTAGGTGAGCAGTTCTTC.